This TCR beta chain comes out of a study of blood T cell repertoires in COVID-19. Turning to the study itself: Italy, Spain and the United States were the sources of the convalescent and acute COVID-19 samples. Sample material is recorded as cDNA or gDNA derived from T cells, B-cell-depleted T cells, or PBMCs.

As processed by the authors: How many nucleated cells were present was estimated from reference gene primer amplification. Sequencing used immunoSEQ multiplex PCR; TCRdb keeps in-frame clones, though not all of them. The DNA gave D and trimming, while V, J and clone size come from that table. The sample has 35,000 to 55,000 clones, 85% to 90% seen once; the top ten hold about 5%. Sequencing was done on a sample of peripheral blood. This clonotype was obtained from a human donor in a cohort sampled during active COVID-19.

CDR3: CASRQGEIDGYTF. The CDR3 DNA reads as TGTGCCAGCAGACAGGGGGAGATTGATGGCTACACCTTC. The chain is built from TRBV6-5 and TRBJ1-2; TRBD1 matches at 8 bases. The germline V gene has CDR1 MNHEY and CDR2 SVGAGI. This CDR3 is 13 amino acids long. V shed 6 bases and J 6 bases; nucleotides not matched to a gene: 6.